This T cell receptor (beta chain) stems from a study of T cell responses to AZD1222 COVID-19 vaccine. Study results and caveats: Compared with day 0, the breadth and depth of the Spike-specific TCR repertoire rose significantly after two doses of AZD1222. Repertoire sampling was restricted to post-peak T cell response timepoints.

As concerns this clone: Its antigen is currently unknown.

The table came from immunoSEQ multiplex PCR; TCRdb's copy has only in-frame clones and leaves some out. This table has fewer than 90,000 clones, 75% to 95% appearing once. V was clipped by 0 bases and J by 7 bases; unmatched bases: 7. The length of the CDR3 is 15 residues. Germline CDR1 is SGHRS and CDR2 is YFSETQ. The sample here was peripheral blood, taken 28 days after the second AZD1222 dose. This TCR was recovered from an adult who received the AZD1222 COVID-19 vaccine. V is TRBV5-1 and J is TRBJ2-7, with 10 bases identical to TRBD2. CDR3: CASSLVLAGDGEQYF. CDR3 coding DNA: TGCGCCAGCAGCTTGGTCCTAGCGGGAGACGGAGAGCAGTACTTC.